Listed below are T cell receptor beta chains from one sample, sequenced in a study of neoadjuvant anti-PD-1 for oral cavity cancer. The protocol was immunoSEQ multiplex PCR, while the TCRdb copy is restricted to in-frame clones and leaves out a portion. The data hold over 15,000 clones, with over 65% observed a single time. The sequences come from PBMCs, collected before nivolumab (anti-PD-1) treatment. The receptors shown here come from a person aged 35-79 years with oral cavity squamous cell carcinoma. Each CDR3 is given with its conserved first and last residue. Each record gives: CDR3 length, J gene, V gene, clone size, D gene, CDR3 DNA, CDR3 protein. A D gene is named only where the DNA matches it firmly. Expanded clones get a size class; other rows say once, few or many, or leave the size out.

cdr3_length: 13; j_call: TRBJ1-1; v_call: TRBV5-1; clone_size: .; d_call: .; cdr3_nt: TGCGCCAGCAGCATCGGGACAATTCCTGAAGCTTTCTTT; cdr3_aa: CASSIGTIPEAFF
cdr3_length: 11; j_call: TRBJ1-2; v_call: TRBV19; clone_size: few; d_call: .; cdr3_nt: TGTGCCAGTAGTATCCAAGATGGCTACACCTTC; cdr3_aa: CASSIQDGYTF
cdr3_length: 14; j_call: TRBJ2-7; v_call: TRBV19; clone_size: .; d_call: TRBD1; cdr3_nt: TGTGCCAGTAGTCCACAGGGGGCAGCCTACGAGCAGTACTTC; cdr3_aa: CASSPQGAAYEQYF
cdr3_length: 17; j_call: TRBJ2-6; v_call: TRBV10-1; clone_size: .; d_call: .; cdr3_nt: TGCGCCAGCATTCGGGGGCTTAACCTCTCGAGGGCCAACGTCCTGACTTTC; cdr3_aa: CASIRGLNLSRANVLTF
cdr3_length: 17; j_call: TRBJ2-3; v_call: TRBV2; clone_size: .; d_call: TRBD2; cdr3_nt: TGTGCCAGCAGACTAGCGGGAGGTCACCTCCTCACAGATACGCAGTATTTT; cdr3_aa: CASRLAGGHLLTDTQYF
cdr3_length: 15; j_call: TRBJ2-3; v_call: TRBV30; clone_size: .; d_call: .; cdr3_nt: TGTGCCTGGAGTAGGGTAGCGCAAGACACAGATACGCAGTATTTT; cdr3_aa: CAWSRVAQDTDTQYF
cdr3_length: 14; j_call: TRBJ1-2; v_call: TRBV2; clone_size: .; d_call: .; cdr3_nt: TGTGCCAGCAGTGACTCCGGTCATAACTATGGCTACACCTTC; cdr3_aa: CASSDSGHNYGYTF
cdr3_length: 15; j_call: TRBJ1-4; v_call: TRBV5-3; clone_size: few; d_call: .; cdr3_nt: TGTGCCAGAAGCTTGTTTAACGGGAGGGGGGAAAAACTGTTTTTT; cdr3_aa: CARSLFNGRGEKLFF
cdr3_length: 14; j_call: TRBJ2-7; v_call: TRBV13; clone_size: .; d_call: .; cdr3_nt: TGTGCCAGCAGCAACCGGGACACCGTTGAGGAGCAGTACTTC; cdr3_aa: CASSNRDTVEEQYF
cdr3_length: 15; j_call: TRBJ1-2; v_call: TRBV7-3; clone_size: .; d_call: .; cdr3_nt: TGTGCCAGCAGCCCCACCAGTACGAATGTCTATGGCTACACCTTC; cdr3_aa: CASSPTSTNVYGYTF
cdr3_length: 13; j_call: TRBJ2-5; v_call: TRBV2; clone_size: .; d_call: .; cdr3_nt: TGTGCCAGCAGTAACCCGTACCAAGAGACCCAGTACTTC; cdr3_aa: CASSNPYQETQYF
cdr3_length: 13; j_call: TRBJ2-1; v_call: TRBV7-3; clone_size: .; d_call: .; cdr3_nt: TGTGCCAGCAGCTTATTGACCCGCGATGAGCAGTTCTTC; cdr3_aa: CASSLLTRDEQFF
cdr3_length: 14; j_call: TRBJ1-1; v_call: TRBV6-5; clone_size: .; d_call: .; cdr3_nt: TGTGCCAGCAGTCCGGTCGTGTCGGGCACTGAAGCTTTCTTT; cdr3_aa: CASSPVVSGTEAFF
cdr3_length: 16; j_call: TRBJ1-3; v_call: TRBV7-3; clone_size: few; d_call: .; cdr3_nt: TGTGCCAGCAGCTTAGATCCCCCGGGCTCTGGAAACACCATATATTTT; cdr3_aa: CASSLDPPGSGNTIYF
cdr3_length: 15; j_call: TRBJ1-4; v_call: TRBV5-1; clone_size: once; d_call: .; cdr3_nt: TGCGCCAGCAGCTTGGTGCCCGGGGCGGGTGAAAAACTGTTTTTT; cdr3_aa: CASSLVPGAGEKLFF
cdr3_length: 14; j_call: TRBJ2-7; v_call: TRBV7-8; clone_size: .; d_call: TRBD1; cdr3_nt: TGTGCCAGCAGCGCGGGCGACAGGGGATACGAGCAGTACTTC; cdr3_aa: CASSAGDRGYEQYF
cdr3_length: 16; j_call: TRBJ2-3; v_call: TRBV5-1; clone_size: .; d_call: TRBD2; cdr3_nt: TGCGCCAGCAGCTTGGGACGGCGGGAGGTCCCAGATACGCAGTATTTT; cdr3_aa: CASSLGRREVPDTQYF
cdr3_length: 15; j_call: TRBJ1-1; v_call: TRBV2; clone_size: few; d_call: .; cdr3_nt: TGTGCCAGCAGTGATATGTGGCAGATGAACACTGAAGCTTTCTTT; cdr3_aa: CASSDMWQMNTEAFF
cdr3_length: 11; j_call: TRBJ2-3; v_call: TRBV30; clone_size: .; d_call: .; cdr3_nt: TGTGCCGAGGGATGGACAGATACGCAGTATTTT; cdr3_aa: CAEGWTDTQYF
cdr3_length: 13; j_call: TRBJ2-5; v_call: TRBV27; clone_size: .; d_call: .; cdr3_nt: TGTGCCAGCAGTGACAGGTTTGAGGAGACCCAGTACTTC; cdr3_aa: CASSDRFEETQYF
cdr3_length: 16; j_call: TRBJ2-1; v_call: TRBV30; clone_size: .; d_call: .; cdr3_nt: TGTGCCTGGAGTGTATCCGCTCTGAGCTCCTACAATGAGCAGTTCTTC; cdr3_aa: CAWSVSALSSYNEQFF
cdr3_length: 15; j_call: TRBJ2-7; v_call: TRBV6-1; clone_size: .; d_call: TRBD1; cdr3_nt: TGTGCCAGCAATCATATGGGACAGGGGTTGGACGAGCAGTACTTC; cdr3_aa: CASNHMGQGLDEQYF
cdr3_length: 16; j_call: TRBJ2-2; v_call: TRBV5-1; clone_size: few; d_call: TRBD2; cdr3_nt: TGCGCCAGCAGCTTGCTAACTAGCGGGAGTCCCGGGGAGCTGTTTTTT; cdr3_aa: CASSLLTSGSPGELFF
cdr3_length: 18; j_call: TRBJ2-6; v_call: TRBV7-9; clone_size: .; d_call: TRBD2; cdr3_nt: TGTGCCAGCAGCTGGAGACTAGCGGGAGTCACTGGGGCCAACGTCCTGACTTTC; cdr3_aa: CASSWRLAGVTGANVLTF
cdr3_length: 15; j_call: TRBJ2-2; v_call: TRBV9; clone_size: .; d_call: TRBD1; cdr3_nt: TGTGCCAGCAGGAGAGGACAGGGATGGACCGGGGAGCTGTTTTTT; cdr3_aa: CASRRGQGWTGELFF
cdr3_length: 13; j_call: TRBJ2-3; v_call: TRBV30; clone_size: .; d_call: .; cdr3_nt: TGTGCCTGGAGTGTACGGGGTGCTGATACGCAGTATTTT; cdr3_aa: CAWSVRGADTQYF
cdr3_length: 15; j_call: TRBJ2-1; v_call: TRBV6-6; clone_size: .; d_call: .; cdr3_nt: TGTGCCAGCAGTTACGGAGCGGGCACGGGCAATGAGCAGTTCTTC; cdr3_aa: CASSYGAGTGNEQFF
cdr3_length: 15; j_call: TRBJ1-1; v_call: TRBV6-5; clone_size: .; d_call: .; cdr3_nt: TGTGCCAGCAGTTCCTTGACAGACCTAAACACTGAAGCTTTCTTT; cdr3_aa: CASSSLTDLNTEAFF
cdr3_length: 16; j_call: TRBJ1-4; v_call: TRBV5-1; clone_size: .; d_call: .; cdr3_nt: TGCGCCAGCAGCTCCAACCTTCCGCAGGGCAATGAAAAACTGTTTTTT; cdr3_aa: CASSSNLPQGNEKLFF
cdr3_length: 14; j_call: TRBJ2-5; v_call: TRBV5-1; clone_size: .; d_call: TRBD2; cdr3_nt: TGCGCCAGCCGTAGCGGGAGGGCCGCAGAGACCCAGTACTTC; cdr3_aa: CASRSGRAAETQYF
cdr3_length: 13; j_call: TRBJ1-1; v_call: TRBV5-8; clone_size: .; d_call: .; cdr3_nt: TGTGCCAGCCCTTCGGAGTGGAACACTGAAGCTTTCTTT; cdr3_aa: CASPSEWNTEAFF
cdr3_length: 15; j_call: TRBJ1-3; v_call: TRBV11-3; clone_size: .; d_call: TRBD1; cdr3_nt: TGTGCCAGCAGCTTATCGGGGACAGGCGGAGACACCATATATTTT; cdr3_aa: CASSLSGTGGDTIYF
cdr3_length: 15; j_call: TRBJ2-1; v_call: TRBV29-1; clone_size: .; d_call: TRBD2; cdr3_nt: TGCAGCGTTGGGAGGGCTAGCGGGAGTAGCAATGAGCAGTTCTTC; cdr3_aa: CSVGRASGSSNEQFF
cdr3_length: 15; j_call: TRBJ2-7; v_call: TRBV6-1; clone_size: .; d_call: .; cdr3_nt: TGTGCCAGCAGTGAATGGATGGGGGCCCCCTACGAGCAGTACTTC; cdr3_aa: CASSEWMGAPYEQYF
cdr3_length: 17; j_call: TRBJ2-7; v_call: TRBV14; clone_size: few; d_call: TRBD2; cdr3_nt: TGTGCCAGCAGCCAAGGAAGAGCGGGAGGGCAACGCGCCGAGCAGTACTTC; cdr3_aa: CASSQGRAGGQRAEQYF
cdr3_length: 11; j_call: TRBJ2-7; v_call: TRBV5-1; clone_size: few; d_call: .; cdr3_nt: TGCGCCAGCAGCGACACCTACGAGCAGTACTTC; cdr3_aa: CASSDTYEQYF
cdr3_length: 14; j_call: TRBJ2-7; v_call: TRBV28; clone_size: few; d_call: TRBD1; cdr3_nt: TGTGCCAGCACGCATCAGACAGGGACCTACGAGCAGTACTTC; cdr3_aa: CASTHQTGTYEQYF
cdr3_length: 15; j_call: TRBJ1-3; v_call: TRBV5-1; clone_size: few; d_call: .; cdr3_nt: TGCGCCAGCAGCTTAGGTGGGACATCCGGAAACACCATATATTTT; cdr3_aa: CASSLGGTSGNTIYF
cdr3_length: 13; j_call: TRBJ2-7; v_call: TRBV29-1; clone_size: .; d_call: .; cdr3_nt: TGCAGCGTCGGGGAAAGCGGTATTTACGAGCAGTACTTC; cdr3_aa: CSVGESGIYEQYF
cdr3_length: 15; j_call: TRBJ2-1; v_call: TRBV7-2; clone_size: .; d_call: TRBD2; cdr3_nt: TGTGCCAGCAGCCGACTAGCGGGAGTAATAGATGAGCAGTTCTTC; cdr3_aa: CASSRLAGVIDEQFF
cdr3_length: 15; j_call: TRBJ2-3; v_call: TRBV6-5; clone_size: .; d_call: TRBD1; cdr3_nt: TGTGCCAGCAGTTACAGGGGGCCGGACACAGATACGCAGTATTTT; cdr3_aa: CASSYRGPDTDTQYF
cdr3_length: 15; j_call: TRBJ2-5; v_call: TRBV7-9; clone_size: .; d_call: .; cdr3_nt: TGTGCCAGCAGCCTGGGACATGGGGGCGTCGAGACCCAGTACTTC; cdr3_aa: CASSLGHGGVETQYF
cdr3_length: 12; j_call: TRBJ2-5; v_call: TRBV19; clone_size: .; d_call: TRBD1; cdr3_nt: TGTGCCACCAAGGACAGGGTAGAGACCCAGTACTTC; cdr3_aa: CATKDRVETQYF
cdr3_length: 17; j_call: TRBJ2-1; v_call: TRBV5-4; clone_size: .; d_call: TRBD2; cdr3_nt: TGTGCCAGCAGCTTCCCGACTAAGCGGGAGGGCCCCTATGAGCAGTTCTTC; cdr3_aa: CASSFPTKREGPYEQFF
cdr3_length: 18; j_call: TRBJ2-1; v_call: TRBV7-2; clone_size: .; d_call: TRBD2; cdr3_nt: TGTGCCAGCAGCCCTTCCCGGGTGGGACTAGCGGGAGACCATGAGCAGTTCTTC; cdr3_aa: CASSPSRVGLAGDHEQFF
cdr3_length: 16; j_call: TRBJ2-7; v_call: TRBV10-3; clone_size: .; d_call: TRBD1; cdr3_nt: TGTGCCATCAGTGGTAGTCGGGACAGGGCAAGCTACGAGCAGTACTTC; cdr3_aa: CAISGSRDRASYEQYF
cdr3_length: 14; j_call: TRBJ2-1; v_call: TRBV7-8; clone_size: .; d_call: .; cdr3_nt: TGTGCCAGCAGCTTAGATACAGGGTACTCTGAGCAGTTCTTC; cdr3_aa: CASSLDTGYSEQFF
cdr3_length: 14; j_call: TRBJ1-1; v_call: TRBV5-1; clone_size: .; d_call: .; cdr3_nt: TGCGCCAGCAGTCAACAGGGAGAGGGGACTGAAGCTTTCTTT; cdr3_aa: CASSQQGEGTEAFF
cdr3_length: 15; j_call: TRBJ2-7; v_call: TRBV7-2; clone_size: .; d_call: TRBD1; cdr3_nt: TGTGCCAGCAGCCCGAGGACAGGAGGCTCCTACGAGCAGTACTTC; cdr3_aa: CASSPRTGGSYEQYF
cdr3_length: 15; j_call: TRBJ2-7; v_call: TRBV6-5; clone_size: .; d_call: .; cdr3_nt: TGTGCCAGCACCGAATTTCTAGGGGGGGGTTACGAGCAGTACTTC; cdr3_aa: CASTEFLGGGYEQYF